Given below is one T cell receptor beta chain in context. The source of the sample is a study of blood T cell repertoires in COVID-19. Study information: From the United States, Italy and Spain came samples of acute and convalescent COVID-19. In each case, the material was cDNA or gDNA derived from T cells, B-cell-depleted T cells, or PBMCs.

Original processing methods: Amplification with reference gene primers provided the estimates of nucleated cell counts. Clones were read by immunoSEQ multiplex PCR, and TCRdb kept only the in-frame ones, dropping some. The DNA gave D and trimming, while V, J and clone size come from that table. The sample has 180,000 or so clones, about nine tenths seen once. The V and J ends lost 5 bases and 2 bases, in that order; junction bases with no gene match: 18. CDR3 size: 18 residues. Germline V CDR1 and CDR2: MNHNY, SVGAGI (reference sequence). The sequencing sample was made of peripheral blood. V gene TRBV6-6 combines with J gene TRBJ2-7; the match to TRBD1 covers 7 bases. This TCR was sampled from a middle-aged man with acute or convalescent COVID-19. CDR3 loop: CASSPRTGPTAFPYEQYF. In nucleotides, the CDR3 is TGTGCCAGCAGTCCCCGGACAGGCCCAACCGCTTTTCCCTACGAGCAGTACTTC.